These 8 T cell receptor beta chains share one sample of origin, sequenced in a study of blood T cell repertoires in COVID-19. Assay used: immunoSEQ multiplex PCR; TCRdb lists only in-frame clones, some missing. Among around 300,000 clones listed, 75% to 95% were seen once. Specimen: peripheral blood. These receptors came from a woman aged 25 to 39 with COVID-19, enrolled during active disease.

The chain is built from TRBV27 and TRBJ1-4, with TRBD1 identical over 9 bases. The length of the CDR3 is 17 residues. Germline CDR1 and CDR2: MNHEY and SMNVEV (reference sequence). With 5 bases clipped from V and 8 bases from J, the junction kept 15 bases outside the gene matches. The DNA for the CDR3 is TGTGCCAGCAGTATACGTCCGGGACAGGGTATAGGAGAAAAACTGTTTTTT. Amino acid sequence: CASSIRPGQGIGEKLFF.

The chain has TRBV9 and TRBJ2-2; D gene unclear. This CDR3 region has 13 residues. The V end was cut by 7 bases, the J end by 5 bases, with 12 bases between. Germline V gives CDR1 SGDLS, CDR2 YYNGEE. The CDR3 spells CASEKEFTGELFF. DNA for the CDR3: TGTGCCAGCGAGAAAGAGTTTACCGGGGAGCTGTTTTTT.

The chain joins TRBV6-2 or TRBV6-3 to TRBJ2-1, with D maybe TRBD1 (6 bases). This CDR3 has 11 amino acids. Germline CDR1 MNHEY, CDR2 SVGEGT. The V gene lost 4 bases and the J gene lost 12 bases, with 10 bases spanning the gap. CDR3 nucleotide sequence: TGTGCCAGCAGTTCCGGACAGCTGCAGTTCTTC. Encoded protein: CASSSGQLQFF.

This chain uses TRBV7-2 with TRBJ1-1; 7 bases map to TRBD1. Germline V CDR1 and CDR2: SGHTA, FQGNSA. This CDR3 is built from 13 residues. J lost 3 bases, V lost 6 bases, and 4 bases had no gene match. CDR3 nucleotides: TGTGCCAGCAGTTCCCAGGGGGACACTGAAGCTTTCTTT. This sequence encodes CASSSQGDTEAFF.

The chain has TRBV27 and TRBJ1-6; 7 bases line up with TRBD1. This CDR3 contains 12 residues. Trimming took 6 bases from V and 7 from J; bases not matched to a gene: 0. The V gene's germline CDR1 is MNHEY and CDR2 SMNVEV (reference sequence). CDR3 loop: CASRDRNSPLHF. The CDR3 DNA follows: TGTGCCAGCAGGGACAGGAATTCACCCCTCCACTTT.

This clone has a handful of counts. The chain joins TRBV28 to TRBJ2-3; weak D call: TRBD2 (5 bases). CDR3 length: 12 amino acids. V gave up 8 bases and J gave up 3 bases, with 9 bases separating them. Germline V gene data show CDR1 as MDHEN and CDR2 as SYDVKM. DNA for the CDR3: TGTGCCAGCGATACGGGAACAGATACGCAGTATTTT. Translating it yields CASDTGTDTQYF.

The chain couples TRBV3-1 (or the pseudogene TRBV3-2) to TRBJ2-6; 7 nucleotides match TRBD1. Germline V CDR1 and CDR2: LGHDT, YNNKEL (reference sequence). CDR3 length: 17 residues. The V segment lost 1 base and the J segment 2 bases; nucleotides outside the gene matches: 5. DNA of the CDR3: TGTGCCAGCAGCCAAGCCCCGACAGGGACTGGGGCCAACGTCCTGACTTTC. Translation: CASSQAPTGTGANVLTF.

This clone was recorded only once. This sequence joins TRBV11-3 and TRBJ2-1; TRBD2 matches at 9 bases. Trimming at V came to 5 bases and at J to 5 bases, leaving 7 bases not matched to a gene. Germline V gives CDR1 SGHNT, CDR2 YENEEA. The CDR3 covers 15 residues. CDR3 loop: CASSPRGTSHNEQFF. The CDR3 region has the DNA TGTGCCAGCAGCCCCCGTGGGACTAGCCACAATGAGCAGTTCTTC. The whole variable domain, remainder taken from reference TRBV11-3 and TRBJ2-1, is EAGVVQSPRYKIIEKKQPVAFWCNPISGHNTLYWYLQNLGQGPELLIRYENEEAVDDSQLPKDRFSAERLKGVDSTLKIQPAELGDSAVYLCASSPRGTSHNEQFFGPGTRLTVL.